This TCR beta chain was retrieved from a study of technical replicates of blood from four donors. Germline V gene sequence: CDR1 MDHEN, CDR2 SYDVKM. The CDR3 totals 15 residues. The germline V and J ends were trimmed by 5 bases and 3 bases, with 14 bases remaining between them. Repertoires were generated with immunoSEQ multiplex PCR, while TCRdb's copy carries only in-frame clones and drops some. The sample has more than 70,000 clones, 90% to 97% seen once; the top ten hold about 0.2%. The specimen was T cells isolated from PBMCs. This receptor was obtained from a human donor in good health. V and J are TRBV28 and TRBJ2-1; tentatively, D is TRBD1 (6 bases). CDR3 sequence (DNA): TGTGCCAGCAGTCCGCCGGGACATAGCTACAATGAGCAGTTCTTC. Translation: CASSPPGHSYNEQFF.